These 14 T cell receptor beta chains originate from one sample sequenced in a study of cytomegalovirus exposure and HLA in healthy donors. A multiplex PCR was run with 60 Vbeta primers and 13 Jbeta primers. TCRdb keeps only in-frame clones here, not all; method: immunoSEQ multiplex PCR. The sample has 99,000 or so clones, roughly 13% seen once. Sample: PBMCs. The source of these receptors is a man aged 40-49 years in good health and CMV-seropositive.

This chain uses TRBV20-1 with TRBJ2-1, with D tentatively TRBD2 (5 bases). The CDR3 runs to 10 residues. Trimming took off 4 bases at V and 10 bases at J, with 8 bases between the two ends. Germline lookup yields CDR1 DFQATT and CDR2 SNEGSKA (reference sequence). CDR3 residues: CSAKRREQFF. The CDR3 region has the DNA TGCAGTGCTAAGCGGCGCGAGCAGTTCTTC.

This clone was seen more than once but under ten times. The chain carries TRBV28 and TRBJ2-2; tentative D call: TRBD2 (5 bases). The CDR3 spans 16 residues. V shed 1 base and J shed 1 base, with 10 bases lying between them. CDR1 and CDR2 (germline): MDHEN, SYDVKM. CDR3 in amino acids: CASSLSSRGNTGELFF. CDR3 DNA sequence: TGTGCCAGCAGTTTATCGAGTCGGGGGAACACCGGGGAGCTGTTTTTT.

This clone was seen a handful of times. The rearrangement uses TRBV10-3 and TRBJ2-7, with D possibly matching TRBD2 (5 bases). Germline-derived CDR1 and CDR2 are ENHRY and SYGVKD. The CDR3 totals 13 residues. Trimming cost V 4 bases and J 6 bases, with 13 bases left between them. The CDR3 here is CAISVEDGLEQYF. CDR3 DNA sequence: TGTGCCATCAGTGTTGAGGACGGACTCGAGCAGTACTTC.

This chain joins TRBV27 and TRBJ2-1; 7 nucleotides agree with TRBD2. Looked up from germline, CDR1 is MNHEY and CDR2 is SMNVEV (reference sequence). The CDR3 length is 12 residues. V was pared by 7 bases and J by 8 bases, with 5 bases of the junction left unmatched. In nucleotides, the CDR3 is TGTGCCAGCAAAAGGGCGGGAGATGAGCAGTTCTTC. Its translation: CASKRAGDEQFF.

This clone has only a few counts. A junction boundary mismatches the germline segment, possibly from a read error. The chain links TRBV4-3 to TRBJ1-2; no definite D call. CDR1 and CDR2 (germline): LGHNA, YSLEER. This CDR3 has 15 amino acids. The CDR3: CASSQEWRADYGYAF. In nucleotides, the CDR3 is TGCGCCAGCAGCCAAGAGTGGAGGGCAGACTATGGCTACGCCTTC.

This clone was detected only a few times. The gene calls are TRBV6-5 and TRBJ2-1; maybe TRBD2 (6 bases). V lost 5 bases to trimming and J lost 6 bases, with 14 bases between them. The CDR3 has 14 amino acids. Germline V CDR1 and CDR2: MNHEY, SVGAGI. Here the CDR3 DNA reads TGTGCCAGCAGTCCCAGGAGGGTATTCAATGAGCAGTTCTTC. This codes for CASSPRRVFNEQFF.

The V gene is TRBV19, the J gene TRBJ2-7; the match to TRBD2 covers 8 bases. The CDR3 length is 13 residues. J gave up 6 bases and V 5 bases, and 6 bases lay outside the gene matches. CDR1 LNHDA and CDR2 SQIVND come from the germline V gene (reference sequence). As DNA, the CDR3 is TGTGCCAGTAGTTCTCGGGGGGGGCTCGAGCAGTACTTC. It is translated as CASSSRGGLEQYF. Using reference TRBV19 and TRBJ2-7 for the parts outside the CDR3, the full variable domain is DGGITQSPKYLFRKEGQNVTLSCEQNLNHDAMYWYRQDPGQGLRLIYYSQIVNDFQKGDIAEGYSVSREKKESFPLTVTSAQKNPTAFYLCASSSRGGLEQYFGPGTRLTVT.

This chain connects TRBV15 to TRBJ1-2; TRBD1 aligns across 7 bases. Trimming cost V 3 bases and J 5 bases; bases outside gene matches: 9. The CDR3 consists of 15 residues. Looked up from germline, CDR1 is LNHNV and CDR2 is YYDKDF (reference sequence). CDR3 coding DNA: TGTGCCACCAGCAGGGGTGACAGGGAAGAATATGGCTACACCTTC. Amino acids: CATSRGDREEYGYTF.

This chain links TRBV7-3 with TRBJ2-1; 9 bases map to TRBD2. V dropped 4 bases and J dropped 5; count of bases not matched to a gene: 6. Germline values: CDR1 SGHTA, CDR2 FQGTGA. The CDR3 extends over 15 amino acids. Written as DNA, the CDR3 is TGTGCCAGCAGCTCGCGGGAGGGCGGGGACAATGAGCAGTTCTTC. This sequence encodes CASSSREGGDNEQFF.

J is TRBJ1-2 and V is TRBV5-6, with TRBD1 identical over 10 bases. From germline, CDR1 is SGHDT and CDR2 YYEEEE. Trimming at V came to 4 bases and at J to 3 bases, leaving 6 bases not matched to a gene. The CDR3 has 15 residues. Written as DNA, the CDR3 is TGTGCCAGCAGCGGTCCCGGGACAGGGGACTATGGCTACACCTTC. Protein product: CASSGPGTGDYGYTF.

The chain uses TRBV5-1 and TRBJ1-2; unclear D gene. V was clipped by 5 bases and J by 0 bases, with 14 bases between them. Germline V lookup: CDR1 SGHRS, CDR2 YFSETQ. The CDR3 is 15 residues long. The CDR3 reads CASSRHTETNYGYTF. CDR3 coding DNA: TGCGCCAGCAGTCGGCATACAGAAACTAACTATGGCTACACCTTC.

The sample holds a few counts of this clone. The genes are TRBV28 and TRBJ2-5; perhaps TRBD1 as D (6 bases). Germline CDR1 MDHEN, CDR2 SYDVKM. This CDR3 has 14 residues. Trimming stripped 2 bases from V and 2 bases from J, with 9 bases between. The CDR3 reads CASSLLGQQETQYF. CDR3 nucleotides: TGTGCCAGCAGTTTACTTGGACAGCAAGAGACCCAGTACTTC.

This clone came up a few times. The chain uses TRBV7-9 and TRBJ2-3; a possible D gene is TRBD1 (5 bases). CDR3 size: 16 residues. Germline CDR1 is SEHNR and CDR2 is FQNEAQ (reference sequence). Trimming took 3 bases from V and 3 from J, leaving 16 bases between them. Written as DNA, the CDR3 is TGTGCCAGCAGCTTGAGTCGTGACAGTCGAACAGATACGCAGTATTTT. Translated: CASSLSRDSRTDTQYF.

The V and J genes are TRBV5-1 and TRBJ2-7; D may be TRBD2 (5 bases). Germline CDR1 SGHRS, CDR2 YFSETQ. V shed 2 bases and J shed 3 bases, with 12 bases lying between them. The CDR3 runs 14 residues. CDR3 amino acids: CASSFQRRDYEQYF. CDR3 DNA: TGCGCCAGCAGCTTCCAGCGGAGAGACTACGAGCAGTACTTC.